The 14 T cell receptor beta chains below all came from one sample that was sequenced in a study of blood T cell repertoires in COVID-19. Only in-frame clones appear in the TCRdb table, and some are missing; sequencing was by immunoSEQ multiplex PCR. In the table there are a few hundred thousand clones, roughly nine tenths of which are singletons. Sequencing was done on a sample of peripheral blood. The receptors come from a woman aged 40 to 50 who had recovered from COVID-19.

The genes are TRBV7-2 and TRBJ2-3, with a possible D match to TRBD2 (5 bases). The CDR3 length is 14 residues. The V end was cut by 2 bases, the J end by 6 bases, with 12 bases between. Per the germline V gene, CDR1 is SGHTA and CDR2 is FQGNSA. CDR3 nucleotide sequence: TGTGCCAGCAGCTTACGAGGGAGCATTGATACGCAGTATTTT. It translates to CASSLRGSIDTQYF.

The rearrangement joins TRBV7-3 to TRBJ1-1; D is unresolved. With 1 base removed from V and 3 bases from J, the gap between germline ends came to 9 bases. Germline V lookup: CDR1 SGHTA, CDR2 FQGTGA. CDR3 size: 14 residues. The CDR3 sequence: CASSLNAGDTEAFF. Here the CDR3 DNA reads TGTGCCAGCAGCTTAAACGCGGGCGACACTGAAGCTTTCTTT.

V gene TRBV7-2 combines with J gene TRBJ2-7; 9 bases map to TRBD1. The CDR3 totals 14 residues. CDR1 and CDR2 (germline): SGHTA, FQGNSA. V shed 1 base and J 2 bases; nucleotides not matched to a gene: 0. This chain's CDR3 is CASSLDRGPYEQYV. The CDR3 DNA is TGTGCCAGCAGCTTAGACAGGGGGCCCTACGAGCAGTACGTC.

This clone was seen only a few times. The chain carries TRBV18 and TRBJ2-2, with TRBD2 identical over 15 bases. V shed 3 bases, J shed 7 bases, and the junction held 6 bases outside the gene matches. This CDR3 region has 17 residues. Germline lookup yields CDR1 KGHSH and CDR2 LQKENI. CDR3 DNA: TGTGCCAGCTCACCTGGACTAGCGGGGGGGCACGACGGGGAGCTGTTTTTT. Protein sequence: CASSPGLAGGHDGELFF.

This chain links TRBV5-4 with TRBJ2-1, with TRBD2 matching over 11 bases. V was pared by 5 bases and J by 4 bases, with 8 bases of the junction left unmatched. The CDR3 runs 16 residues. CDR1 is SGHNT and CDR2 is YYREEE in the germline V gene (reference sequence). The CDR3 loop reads CASSLGSSGGYNEQFF. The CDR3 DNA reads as TGTGCCAGCAGTCTAGGGTCTAGCGGGGGGTACAATGAGCAGTTCTTC.

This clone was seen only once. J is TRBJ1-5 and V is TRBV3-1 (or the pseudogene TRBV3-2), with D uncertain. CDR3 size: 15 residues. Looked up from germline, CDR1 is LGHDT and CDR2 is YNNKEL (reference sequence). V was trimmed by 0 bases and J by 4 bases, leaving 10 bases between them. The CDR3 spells CASSQDPTGNQPQHF. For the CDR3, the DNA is TGTGCCAGCAGCCAAGATCCGACGGGTAATCAGCCCCAGCATTTT.

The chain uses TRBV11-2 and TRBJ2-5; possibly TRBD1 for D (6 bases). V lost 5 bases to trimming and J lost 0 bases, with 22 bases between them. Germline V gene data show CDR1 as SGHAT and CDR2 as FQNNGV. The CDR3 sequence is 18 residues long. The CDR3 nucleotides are TGTGCCAGCAGCCACGAAGACAGGCTCTCCAGGTACCAAGAGACCCAGTACTTC. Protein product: CASSHEDRLSRYQETQYF.

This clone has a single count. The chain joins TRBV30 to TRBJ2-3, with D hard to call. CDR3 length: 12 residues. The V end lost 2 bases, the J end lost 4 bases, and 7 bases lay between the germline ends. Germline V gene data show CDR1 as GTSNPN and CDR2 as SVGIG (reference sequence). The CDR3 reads CAWSLVSDTQYF. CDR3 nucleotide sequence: TGTGCCTGGAGTTTAGTATCAGATACGCAGTATTTT. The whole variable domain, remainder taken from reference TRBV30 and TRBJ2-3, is SQTIHQWPATLVQPVGSPLSLECTVEGTSNPNLYWYRQAAGRGLQLLFYSVGIGQISSEVPQNLSASRPQDRQFILSSKKLLLSDSGFYLCAWSLVSDTQYFGPGTRLTVL.

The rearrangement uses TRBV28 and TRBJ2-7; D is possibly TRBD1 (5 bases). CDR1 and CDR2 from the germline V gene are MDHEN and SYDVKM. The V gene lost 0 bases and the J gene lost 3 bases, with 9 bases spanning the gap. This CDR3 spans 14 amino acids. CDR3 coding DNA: TGTGCCAGCAGTTTATGGACAGTGTACTACGAGCAGTACTTC. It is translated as CASSLWTVYYEQYF.

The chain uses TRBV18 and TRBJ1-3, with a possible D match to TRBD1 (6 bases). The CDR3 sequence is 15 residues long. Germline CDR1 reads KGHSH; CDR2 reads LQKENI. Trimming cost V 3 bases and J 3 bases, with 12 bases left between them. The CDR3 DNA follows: TGTGCCAGCTCACCGATTTACAGGGTTGGAAACACCATATATTTT. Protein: CASSPIYRVGNTIYF.

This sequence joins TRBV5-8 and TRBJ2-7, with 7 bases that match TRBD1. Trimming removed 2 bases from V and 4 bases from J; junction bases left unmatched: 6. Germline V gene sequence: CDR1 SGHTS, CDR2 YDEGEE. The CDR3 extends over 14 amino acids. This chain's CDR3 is CASSLRDSPYEQYV. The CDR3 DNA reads TGTGCCAGCAGCTTAAGGGACAGCCCATACGAGCAGTACGTC.

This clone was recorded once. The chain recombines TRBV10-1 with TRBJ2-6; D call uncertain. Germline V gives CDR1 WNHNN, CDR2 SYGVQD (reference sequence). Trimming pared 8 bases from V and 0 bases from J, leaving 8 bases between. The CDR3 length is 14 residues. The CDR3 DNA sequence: TGCGCCAGCTCCCCGGGCTCTGGGGCCAACGTCCTGACTTTC. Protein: CASSPGSGANVLTF.

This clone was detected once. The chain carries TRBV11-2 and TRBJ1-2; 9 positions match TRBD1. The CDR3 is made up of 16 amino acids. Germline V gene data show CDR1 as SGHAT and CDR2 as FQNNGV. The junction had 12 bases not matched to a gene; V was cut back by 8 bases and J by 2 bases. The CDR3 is CASSLTGGTANYGYTF. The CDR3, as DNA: TGTGCCAGCTCCCTGACAGGGGGGACGGCAAACTATGGCTACACCTTC. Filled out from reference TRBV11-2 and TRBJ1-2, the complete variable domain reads EAGVAQSPRYKIIEKRQSVAFWCNPISGHATLYWYQQILGQGPKLLIQFQNNGVVDDSQLPKDRFSAERLKGVDSTLKIQPAKLEDSAVYLCASSLTGGTANYGYTFGSGTRLTVV.

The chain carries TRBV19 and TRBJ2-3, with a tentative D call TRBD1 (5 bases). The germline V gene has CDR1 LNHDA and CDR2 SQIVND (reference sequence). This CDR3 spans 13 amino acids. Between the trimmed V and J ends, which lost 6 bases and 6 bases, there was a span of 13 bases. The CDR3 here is CASSFRAPDTQYF. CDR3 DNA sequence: TGTGCCAGTAGCTTCAGGGCTCCCGATACGCAGTATTTT.